This paragraph reports one TCR beta chain. The antigen remains unidentified. Method: immunoSEQ multiplex PCR; TCRdb's copy keeps in-frame clones and lacks some. The table shows 35,000 to 50,000 clones, with roughly 69% occurring only once. This sample is part of a study of cytotoxic CD8 clonotypes in ibrutinib-treated CLL. Study-level findings and limits: Clonality correlated strongly with circulating CD8+ T cells and exceeded age-matched healthy donors at baseline. Clonality grew at ibrutinib response; at progression, it decreased back toward baseline.

The CDR3 consists of 16 residues. Germline values: CDR1 MNHEY, CDR2 SMNVEV (reference sequence). Trimming cost V 6 bases and J 3 bases; bases outside gene matches: 10. The sample here was PBMCs, taken after 12 months of ibrutinib treatment. This TCR was sampled from a human donor with chronic lymphocytic leukemia. This chain joins TRBV27 and TRBJ2-2; 7 bases are a match to TRBD1. DNA of the CDR3: TGTGCCAGCAGGCCCTCCGGGACAGCTTACACCGGGGAGCTGTTTTTT. Encoded protein: CASRPSGTAYTGELFF.